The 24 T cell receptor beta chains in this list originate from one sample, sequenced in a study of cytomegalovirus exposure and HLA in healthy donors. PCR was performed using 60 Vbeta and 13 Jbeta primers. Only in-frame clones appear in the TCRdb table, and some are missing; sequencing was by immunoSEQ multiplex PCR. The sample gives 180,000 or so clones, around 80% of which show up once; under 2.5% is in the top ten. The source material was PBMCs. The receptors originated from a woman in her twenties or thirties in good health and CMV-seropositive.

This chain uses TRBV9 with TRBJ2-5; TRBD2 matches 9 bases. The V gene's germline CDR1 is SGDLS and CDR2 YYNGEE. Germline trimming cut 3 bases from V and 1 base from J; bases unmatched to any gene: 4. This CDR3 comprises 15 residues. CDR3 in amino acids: CASSGGGEPQETQYF. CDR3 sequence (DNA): TGTGCCAGCAGCGGCGGGGGGGAGCCCCAAGAGACCCAGTACTTC.

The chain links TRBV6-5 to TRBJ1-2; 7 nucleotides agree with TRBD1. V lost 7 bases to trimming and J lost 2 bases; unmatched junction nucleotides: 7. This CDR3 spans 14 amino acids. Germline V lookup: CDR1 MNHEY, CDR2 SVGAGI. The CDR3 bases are TGTGCCAGCATTGAGACAGGGTTAAACTATGGCTACACCTTC. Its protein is CASIETGLNYGYTF.

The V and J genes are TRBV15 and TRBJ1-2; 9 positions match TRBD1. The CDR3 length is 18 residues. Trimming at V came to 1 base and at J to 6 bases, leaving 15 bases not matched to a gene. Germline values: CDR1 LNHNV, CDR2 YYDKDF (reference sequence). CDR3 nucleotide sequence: TGTGCCACCAGCAGAGGTGGGACAGGGCCCCGGGGATTAGATGGCTACACCTTC. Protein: CATSRGGTGPRGLDGYTF.

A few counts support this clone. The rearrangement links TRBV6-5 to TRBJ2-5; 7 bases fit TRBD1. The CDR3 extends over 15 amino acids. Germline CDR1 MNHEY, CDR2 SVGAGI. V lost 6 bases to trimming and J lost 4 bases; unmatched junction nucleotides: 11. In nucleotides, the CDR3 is TGTGCCAGCAGCCGAGTAACGACAGGGATAGAGACCCAGTACTTC. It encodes CASSRVTTGIETQYF.

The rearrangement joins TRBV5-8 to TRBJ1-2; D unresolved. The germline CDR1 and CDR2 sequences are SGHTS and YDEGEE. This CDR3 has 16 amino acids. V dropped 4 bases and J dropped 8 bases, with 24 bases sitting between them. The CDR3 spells CASSPQLGRDGLGYTF. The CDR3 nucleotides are TGTGCCAGCAGCCCCCAGCTAGGGAGAGATGGATTGGGCTACACCTTC.

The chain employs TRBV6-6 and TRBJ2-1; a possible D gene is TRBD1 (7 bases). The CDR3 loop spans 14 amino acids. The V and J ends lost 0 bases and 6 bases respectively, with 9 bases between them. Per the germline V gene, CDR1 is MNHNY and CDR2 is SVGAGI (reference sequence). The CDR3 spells CASSYSQGGNEQFF. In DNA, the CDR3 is TGTGCCAGCAGTTACTCCCAGGGGGGCAATGAGCAGTTCTTC.

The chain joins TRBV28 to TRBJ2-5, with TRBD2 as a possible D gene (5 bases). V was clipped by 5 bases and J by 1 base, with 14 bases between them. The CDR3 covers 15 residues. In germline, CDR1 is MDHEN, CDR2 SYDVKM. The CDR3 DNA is TGTGCCAGCAGTCGGGGTTCGGGGTCCCAAGAGACCCAGTACTTC. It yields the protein CASSRGSGSQETQYF.

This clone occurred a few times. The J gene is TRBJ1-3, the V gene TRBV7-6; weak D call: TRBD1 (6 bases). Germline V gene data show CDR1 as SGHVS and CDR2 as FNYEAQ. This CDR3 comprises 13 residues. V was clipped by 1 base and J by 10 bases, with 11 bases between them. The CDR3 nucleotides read TGTGCCAGCAGCTTAGTCCAGGGACAAACCATATATTTT. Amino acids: CASSLVQGQTIYF.

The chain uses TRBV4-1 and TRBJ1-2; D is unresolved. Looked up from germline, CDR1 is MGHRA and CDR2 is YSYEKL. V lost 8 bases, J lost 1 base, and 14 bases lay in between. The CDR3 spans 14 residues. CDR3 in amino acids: CASGPDGDNYGYTF. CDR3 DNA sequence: TGCGCCAGCGGCCCGGACGGGGATAACTATGGCTACACCTTC.

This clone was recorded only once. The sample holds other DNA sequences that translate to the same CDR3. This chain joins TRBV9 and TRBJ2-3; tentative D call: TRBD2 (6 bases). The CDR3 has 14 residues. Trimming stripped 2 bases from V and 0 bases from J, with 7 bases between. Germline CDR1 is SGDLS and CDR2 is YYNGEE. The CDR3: CASSVSGSTDTQYF. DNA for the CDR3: TGTGCCAGCAGCGTTAGCGGTAGCACAGATACGCAGTATTTT. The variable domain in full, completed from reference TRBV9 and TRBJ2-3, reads DSGVTQTPKHLITATGQRVTLRCSPRSGDLSVYWYQQSLDQGLQFLIQYYNGEERAKGNILERFSAQQFPDLHSELNLSSLELGDSALYFCASSVSGSTDTQYFGPGTRLTVL.

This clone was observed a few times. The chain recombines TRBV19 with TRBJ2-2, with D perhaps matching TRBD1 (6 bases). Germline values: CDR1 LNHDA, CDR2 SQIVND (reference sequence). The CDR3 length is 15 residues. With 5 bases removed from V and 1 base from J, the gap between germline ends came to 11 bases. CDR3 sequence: CASSPLTGNTGELFF. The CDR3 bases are TGTGCCAGTAGTCCCCTGACAGGGAACACCGGGGAGCTGTTTTTT.

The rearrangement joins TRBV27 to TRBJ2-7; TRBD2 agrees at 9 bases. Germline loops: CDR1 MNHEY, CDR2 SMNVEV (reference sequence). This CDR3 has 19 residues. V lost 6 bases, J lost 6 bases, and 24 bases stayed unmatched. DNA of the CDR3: TGTGCCAGCAGCCCCCCGGCCAGCAGTTCTCACAGCGGGGGGATCGAGCAGTACTTC. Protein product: CASSPPASSSHSGGIEQYF.

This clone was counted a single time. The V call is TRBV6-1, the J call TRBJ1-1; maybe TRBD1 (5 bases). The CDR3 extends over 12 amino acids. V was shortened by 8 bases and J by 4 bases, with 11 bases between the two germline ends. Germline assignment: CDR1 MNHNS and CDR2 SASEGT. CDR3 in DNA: TGTGCCAGCCGGCAGGGCAGCACTGAAGCTTTCTTT. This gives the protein CASRQGSTEAFF.

In nucleotides, the CDR3 is TGTGCCAGCAGCGGAGTAGCCGGGGACAGATCTTTTAACTATGGCTACACCTTC. This gives the protein CASSGVAGDRSFNYGYTF. V gene TRBV9 combines with J gene TRBJ1-2, with 7 bases lining up with TRBD1. With 3 bases clipped from V and 1 base from J, the junction kept 15 bases outside the gene matches. Germline V gene data show CDR1 as SGDLS and CDR2 as YYNGEE. This CDR3 has 18 residues.

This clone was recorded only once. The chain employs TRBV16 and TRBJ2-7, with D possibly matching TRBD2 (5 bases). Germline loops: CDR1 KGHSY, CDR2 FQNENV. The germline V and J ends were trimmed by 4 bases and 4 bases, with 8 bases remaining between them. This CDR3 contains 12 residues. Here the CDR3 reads CASSPGRYEQYF. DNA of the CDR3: TGTGCCAGCAGCCCGGGAAGGTACGAGCAGTACTTC.

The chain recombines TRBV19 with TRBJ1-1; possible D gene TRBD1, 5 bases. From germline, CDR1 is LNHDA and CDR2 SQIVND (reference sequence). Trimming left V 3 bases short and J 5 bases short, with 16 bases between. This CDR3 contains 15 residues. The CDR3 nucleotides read TGTGCCAGTAGTATGGCGGCACAGGCGGGGACTGAAGCTTTCTTT. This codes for CASSMAAQAGTEAFF. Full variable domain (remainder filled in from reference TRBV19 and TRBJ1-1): DGGITQSPKYLFRKEGQNVTLSCEQNLNHDAMYWYRQDPGQGLRLIYYSQIVNDFQKGDIAEGYSVSREKKESFPLTVTSAQKNPTAFYLCASSMAAQAGTEAFFGQGTRLTVV.

CDR3 residues: CASSGTGGGEETQYF. The CDR3 DNA sequence: TGTGCCAGCAGTGGGACAGGGGGCGGTGAAGAGACCCAGTACTTC. This chain connects TRBV2 to TRBJ2-5, with 11 bases lining up with TRBD1. Germline trimming cut 4 bases from V and 3 bases from J; bases unmatched to any gene: 4. Germline V lookup: CDR1 SNHLY, CDR2 FYNNEI. The CDR3 has 15 residues.

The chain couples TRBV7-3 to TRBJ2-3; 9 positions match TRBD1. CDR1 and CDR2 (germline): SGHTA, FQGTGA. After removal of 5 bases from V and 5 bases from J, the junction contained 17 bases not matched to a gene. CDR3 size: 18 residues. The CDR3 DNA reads TGTGCCAGCAGCAATAACGACCCGGGACAGGGAGGGGTAGATACGCAGTATTTT. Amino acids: CASSNNDPGQGGVDTQYF. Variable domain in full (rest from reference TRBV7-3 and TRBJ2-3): GAGVSQTPSNKVTEKGKYVELRCDPISGHTALYWYRQSLGQGPEFLIYFQGTGAADDSGLPNDRFFAVRPEGSVSTLKIQRTERGDSAVYLCASSNNDPGQGGVDTQYFGPGTRLTVL.

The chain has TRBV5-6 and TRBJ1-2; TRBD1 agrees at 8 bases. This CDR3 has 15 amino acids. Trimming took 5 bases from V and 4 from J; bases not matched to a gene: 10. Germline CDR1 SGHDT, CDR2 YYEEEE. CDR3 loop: CASRQTFTGGYGYTF. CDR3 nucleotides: TGTGCCAGCAGACAAACCTTTACAGGGGGCTATGGCTACACCTTC.

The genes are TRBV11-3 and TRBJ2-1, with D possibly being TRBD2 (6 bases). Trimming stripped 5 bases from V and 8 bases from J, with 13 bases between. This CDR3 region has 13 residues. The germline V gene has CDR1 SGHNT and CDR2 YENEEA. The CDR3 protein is CASSPRRGDEQFF. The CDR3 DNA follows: TGTGCCAGCAGCCCGCGGAGGGGCGATGAGCAGTTCTTC.

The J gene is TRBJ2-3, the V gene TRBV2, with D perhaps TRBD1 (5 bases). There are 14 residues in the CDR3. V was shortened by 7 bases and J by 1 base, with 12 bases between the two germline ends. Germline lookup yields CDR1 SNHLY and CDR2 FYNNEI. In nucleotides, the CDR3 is TGTGCCAGCAAGGAAGGGGCGGGCACAGATACGCAGTATTTT. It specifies CASKEGAGTDTQYF.

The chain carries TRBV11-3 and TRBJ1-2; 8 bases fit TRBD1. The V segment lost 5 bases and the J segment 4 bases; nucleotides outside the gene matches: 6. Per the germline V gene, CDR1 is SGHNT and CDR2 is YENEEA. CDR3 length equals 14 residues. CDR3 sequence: CASSPAGGRYGYTF. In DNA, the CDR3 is TGTGCCAGCAGCCCCGCAGGGGGCCGCTATGGCTACACCTTC.

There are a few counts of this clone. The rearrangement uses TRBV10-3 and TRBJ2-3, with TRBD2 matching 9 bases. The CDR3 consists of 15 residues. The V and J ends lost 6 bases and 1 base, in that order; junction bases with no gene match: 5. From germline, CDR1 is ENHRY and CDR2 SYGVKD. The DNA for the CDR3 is TGTGCCATCAGCACTCCTAGCGGGGGCACAGATACGCAGTATTTT. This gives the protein CAISTPSGGTDTQYF.

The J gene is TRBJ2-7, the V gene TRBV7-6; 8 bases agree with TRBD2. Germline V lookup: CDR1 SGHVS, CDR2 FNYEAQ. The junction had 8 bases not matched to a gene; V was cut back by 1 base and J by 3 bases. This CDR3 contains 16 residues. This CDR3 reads CASSLEPGRGDYEQYF. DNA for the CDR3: TGTGCCAGCAGCTTAGAGCCAGGGCGGGGGGACTACGAGCAGTACTTC.